Included here is one T cell receptor beta chain sequence, with context. Antigen specificity is unknown. The libraries of TRB cDNA were prepared using 5' RACE with UMI labels. TCRdb re-called the 5' RACE reads; every CDR3 protein appears as one record, without DNA. The sample spans 130,000 or so distinct CDR3 sequences; the ten largest clones claim over 0.35%. Cells classed as naive CD8+ T cells were CD45RO-CCR7+CD27+CD95-. The entry originates in a study of CXCR3-negative and CXCR3-positive naive CD8 T cells. Across the study: Per-library TRB read counts averaged about 1.5 +/- 0.3 million, adding up to some 150 million in total. The study, taken as a whole, reports: More hydrophobic TRB CDR3s were found in CXCR3-positive naive cells than in CXCR3-negative naive cells.

The germline gives CDR1 DFQATT, CDR2 SNEGSKA (reference sequence). This CDR3 spans 13 amino acids. The rearrangement joins TRBV20-1 to TRBJ1-1. The sequenced sample consisted of naive CXCR3+ CD8+ T cells from blood. Noted subset: CD45RO-CCR7+CD27+CD95- naive CD8+ T cells expressing CXCR3 (TNR3+). The receptor comes from a human donor in good health. Some clones in this sample may be carry-over from other donors' samples. CDR3 loop: CSARFGGDTEAFF.